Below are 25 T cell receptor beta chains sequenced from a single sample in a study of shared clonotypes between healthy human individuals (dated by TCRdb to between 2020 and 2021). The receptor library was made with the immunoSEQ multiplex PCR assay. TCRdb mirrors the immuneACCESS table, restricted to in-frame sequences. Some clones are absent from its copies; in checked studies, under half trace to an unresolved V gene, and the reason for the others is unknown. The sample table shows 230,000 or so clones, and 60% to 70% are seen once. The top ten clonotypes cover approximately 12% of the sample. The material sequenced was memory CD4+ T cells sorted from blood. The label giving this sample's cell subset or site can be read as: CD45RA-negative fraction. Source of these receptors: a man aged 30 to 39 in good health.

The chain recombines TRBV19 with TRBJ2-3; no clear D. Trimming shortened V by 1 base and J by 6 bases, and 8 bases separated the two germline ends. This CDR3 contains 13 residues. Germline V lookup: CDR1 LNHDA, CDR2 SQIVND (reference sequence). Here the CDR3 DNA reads TGTGCCAGTAGTATAGGATATTCGGATACGCAGTATTTT. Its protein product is CASSIGYSDTQYF.

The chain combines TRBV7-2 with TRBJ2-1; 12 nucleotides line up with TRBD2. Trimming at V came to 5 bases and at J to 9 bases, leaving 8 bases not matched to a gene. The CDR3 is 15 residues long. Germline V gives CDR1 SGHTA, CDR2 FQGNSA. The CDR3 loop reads CASSHLAGGPGEQFF. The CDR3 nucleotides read TGTGCCAGCAGCCATCTAGCGGGAGGGCCTGGTGAGCAGTTCTTC.

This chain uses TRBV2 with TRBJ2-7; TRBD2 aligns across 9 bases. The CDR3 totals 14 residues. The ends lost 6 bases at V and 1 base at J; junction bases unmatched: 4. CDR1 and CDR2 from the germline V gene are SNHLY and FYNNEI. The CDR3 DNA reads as TGTGCCAGCAGATTTAGCGGGAGTTCCTACGAGCAGTACTTC. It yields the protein CASRFSGSSYEQYF.

The CDR3 region is CAISFAGDEQFF. CDR3 bases: TGTGCCATCAGTTTCGCGGGAGATGAGCAGTTCTTC. The chain employs TRBV10-3 and TRBJ2-1, with TRBD2 matching 7 bases. Trimming removed 5 bases from V and 8 bases from J; junction bases left unmatched: 3. CDR1 is ENHRY and CDR2 is SYGVKD in the germline V gene. The CDR3 spans 12 residues.

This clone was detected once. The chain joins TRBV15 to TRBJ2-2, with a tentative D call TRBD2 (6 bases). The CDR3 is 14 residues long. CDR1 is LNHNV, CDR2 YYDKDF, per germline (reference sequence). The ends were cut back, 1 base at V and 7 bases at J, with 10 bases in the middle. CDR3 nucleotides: TGTGCCACCAGCAGAGGCGGGATCGGCGGGGAGCTGTTTTTT. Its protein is CATSRGGIGGELFF.

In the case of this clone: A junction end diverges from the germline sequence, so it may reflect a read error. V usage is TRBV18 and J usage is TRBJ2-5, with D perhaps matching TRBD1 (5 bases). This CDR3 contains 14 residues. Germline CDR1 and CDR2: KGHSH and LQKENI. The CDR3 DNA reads TGTGCCAGCTCACCATGGGGCAGAGAAGAGGCCCAGTACTTC. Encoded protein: CASSPWGREEAQYF.

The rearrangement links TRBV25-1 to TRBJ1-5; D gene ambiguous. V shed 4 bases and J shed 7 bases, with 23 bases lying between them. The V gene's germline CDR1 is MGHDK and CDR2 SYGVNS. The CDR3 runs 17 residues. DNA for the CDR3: TGTGCCAGCAGTGCAGGCCCCGAGGGTCTTGGTGAGCAGCCCCAGCATTTT. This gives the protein CASSAGPEGLGEQPQHF.

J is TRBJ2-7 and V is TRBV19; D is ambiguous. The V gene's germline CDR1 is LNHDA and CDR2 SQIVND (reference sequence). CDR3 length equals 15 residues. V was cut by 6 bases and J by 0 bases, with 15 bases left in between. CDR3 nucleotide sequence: TGTGCCAGTAGCGCCTTTCAGCGAAGCTCCTACGAGCAGTACTTC. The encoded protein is CASSAFQRSSYEQYF.

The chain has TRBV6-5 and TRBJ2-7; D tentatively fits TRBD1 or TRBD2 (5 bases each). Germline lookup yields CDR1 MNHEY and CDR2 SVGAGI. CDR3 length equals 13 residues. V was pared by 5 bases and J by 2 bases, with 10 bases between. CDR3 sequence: CASSRDQTYEQYF. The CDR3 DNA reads TGTGCCAGCAGTCGGGACCAGACCTACGAGCAGTACTTC.

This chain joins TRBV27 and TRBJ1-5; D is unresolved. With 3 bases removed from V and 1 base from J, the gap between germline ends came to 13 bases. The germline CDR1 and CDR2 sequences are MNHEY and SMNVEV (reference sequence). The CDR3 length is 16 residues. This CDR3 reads CASSFLPARSNQPQHF. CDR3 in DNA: TGTGCCAGCAGTTTCCTCCCCGCCAGGAGCAATCAGCCCCAGCATTTT.

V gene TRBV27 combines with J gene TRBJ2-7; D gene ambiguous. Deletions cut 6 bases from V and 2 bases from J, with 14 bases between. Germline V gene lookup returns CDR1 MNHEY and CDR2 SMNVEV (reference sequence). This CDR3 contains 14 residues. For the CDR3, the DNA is TGTGCCAGCAGAGGGTCATCCAGTGCCTACGAGCAGTACTTC. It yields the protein CASRGSSSAYEQYF.

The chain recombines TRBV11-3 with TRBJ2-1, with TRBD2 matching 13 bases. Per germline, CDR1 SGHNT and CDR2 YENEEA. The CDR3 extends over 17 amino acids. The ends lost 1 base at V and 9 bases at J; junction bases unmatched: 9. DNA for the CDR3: TGTGCCAGCAGCTTAGCTAGGACTAGCGGGAGATCTGGTGAGCAGTTCTTC. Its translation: CASSLARTSGRSGEQFF. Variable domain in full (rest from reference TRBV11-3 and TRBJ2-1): EAGVVQSPRYKIIEKKQPVAFWCNPISGHNTLYWYLQNLGQGPELLIRYENEEAVDDSQLPKDRFSAERLKGVDSTLKIQPAELGDSAVYLCASSLARTSGRSGEQFFGPGTRLTVL.

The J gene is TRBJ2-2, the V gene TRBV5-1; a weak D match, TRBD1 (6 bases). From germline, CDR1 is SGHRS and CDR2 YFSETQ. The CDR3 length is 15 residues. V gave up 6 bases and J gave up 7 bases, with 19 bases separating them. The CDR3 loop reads CASNDSWGPDGELFF. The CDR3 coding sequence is TGCGCCAGCAACGACAGCTGGGGGCCGGACGGGGAGCTGTTTTTT.

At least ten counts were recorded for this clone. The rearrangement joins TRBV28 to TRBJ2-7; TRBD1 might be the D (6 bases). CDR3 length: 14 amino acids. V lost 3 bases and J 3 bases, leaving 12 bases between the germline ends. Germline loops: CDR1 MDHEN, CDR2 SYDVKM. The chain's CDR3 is CASSFRRQVYEQYF. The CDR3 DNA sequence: TGTGCCAGCAGTTTTCGGCGACAGGTCTACGAGCAGTACTTC.

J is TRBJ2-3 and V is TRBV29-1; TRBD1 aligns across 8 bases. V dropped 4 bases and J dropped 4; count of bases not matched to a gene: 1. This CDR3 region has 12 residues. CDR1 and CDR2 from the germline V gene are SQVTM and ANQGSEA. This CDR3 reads CSVATGADTQYF. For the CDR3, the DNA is TGCAGCGTTGCGACAGGGGCAGATACGCAGTATTTT.

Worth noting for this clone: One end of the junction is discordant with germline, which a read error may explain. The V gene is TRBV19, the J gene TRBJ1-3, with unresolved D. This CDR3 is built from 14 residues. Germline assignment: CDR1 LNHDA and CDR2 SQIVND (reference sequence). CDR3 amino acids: CASIDRDSENTIYF. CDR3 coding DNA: TGTGCCAGTATCGACCGAGACTCTGAAAACACCATATATTTT.

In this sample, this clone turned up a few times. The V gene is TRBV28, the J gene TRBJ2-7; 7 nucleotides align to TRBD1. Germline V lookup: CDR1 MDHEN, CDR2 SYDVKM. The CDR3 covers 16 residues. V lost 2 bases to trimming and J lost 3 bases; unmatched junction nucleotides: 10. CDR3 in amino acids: CASSLEGTAKNYEQYF. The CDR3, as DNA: TGTGCCAGCAGTTTAGAGGGGACAGCGAAGAACTACGAGCAGTACTTC.

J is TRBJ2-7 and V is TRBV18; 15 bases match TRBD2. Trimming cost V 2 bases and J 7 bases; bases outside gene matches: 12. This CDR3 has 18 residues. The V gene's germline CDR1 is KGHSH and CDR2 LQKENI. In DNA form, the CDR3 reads TGTGCCAGCTCACCAGCGATCTCACTCGGACTAGCGGGAGGGGAGCAGTACTTC. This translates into CASSPAISLGLAGGEQYF. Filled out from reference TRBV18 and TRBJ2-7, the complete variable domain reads NAGVMQNPRHLVRRRGQEARLRCSPMKGHSHVYWYRQLPEEGLKFMVYLQKENIIDESGMPKERFSAEFPKEGPSILRIQQVVRGDSAAYFCASSPAISLGLAGGEQYFGPGTRLTVT.

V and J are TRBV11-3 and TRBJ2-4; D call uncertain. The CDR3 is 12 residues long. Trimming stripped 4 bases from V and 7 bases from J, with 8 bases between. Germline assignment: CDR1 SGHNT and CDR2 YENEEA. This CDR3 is CASSSDGNIQYF. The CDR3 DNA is TGTGCCAGCAGCTCCGACGGGAACATTCAGTACTTC.

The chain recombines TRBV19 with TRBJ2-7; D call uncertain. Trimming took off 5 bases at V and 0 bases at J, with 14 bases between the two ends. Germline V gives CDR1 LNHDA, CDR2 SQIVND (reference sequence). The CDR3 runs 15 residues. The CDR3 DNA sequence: TGTGCCAGTAGTGCCTCCCCCCCAAGCTCCTACGAGCAGTACTTC. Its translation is CASSASPPSSYEQYF.

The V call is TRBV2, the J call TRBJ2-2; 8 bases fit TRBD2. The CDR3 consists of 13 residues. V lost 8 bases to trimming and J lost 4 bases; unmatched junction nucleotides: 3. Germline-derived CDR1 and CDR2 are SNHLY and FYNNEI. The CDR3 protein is CASGSGSTGELFF. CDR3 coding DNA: TGTGCCAGCGGAAGCGGGAGCACCGGGGAGCTGTTTTTT.

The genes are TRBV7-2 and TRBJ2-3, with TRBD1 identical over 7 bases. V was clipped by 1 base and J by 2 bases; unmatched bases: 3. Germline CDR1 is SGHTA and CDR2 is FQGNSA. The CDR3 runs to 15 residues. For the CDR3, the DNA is TGTGCCAGCAGCTTAGTTGGGACAGCCACAGATACGCAGTATTTT. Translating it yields CASSLVGTATDTQYF.

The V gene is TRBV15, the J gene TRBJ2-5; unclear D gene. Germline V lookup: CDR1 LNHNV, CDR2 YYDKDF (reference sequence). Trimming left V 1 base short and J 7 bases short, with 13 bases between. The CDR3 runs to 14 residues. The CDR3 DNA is TGTGCCACCAGCAGAGGGTCAGGCGAAGTGACCCAGTACTTC. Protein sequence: CATSRGSGEVTQYF.

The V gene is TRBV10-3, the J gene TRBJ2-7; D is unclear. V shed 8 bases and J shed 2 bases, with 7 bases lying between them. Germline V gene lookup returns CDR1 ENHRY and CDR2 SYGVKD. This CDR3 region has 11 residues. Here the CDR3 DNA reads TGTGCCATCGGGAAAGCCTACGAGCAGTACTTC. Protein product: CAIGKAYEQYF.

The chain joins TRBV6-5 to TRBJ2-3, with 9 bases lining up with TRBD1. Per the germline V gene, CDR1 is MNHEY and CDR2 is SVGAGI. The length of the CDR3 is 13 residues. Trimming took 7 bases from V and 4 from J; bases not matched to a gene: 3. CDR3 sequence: CASKGQGPDTQYF. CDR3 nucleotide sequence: TGTGCCAGCAAGGGACAGGGACCAGATACGCAGTATTTT.